Following are 30 T cell receptor beta chains from one sample sequenced in a study of a mutant IDH1 vaccine in newly diagnosed glioma. Sequenced by immunoSEQ multiplex PCR; TCRdb stores in-frame clones only, minus some. The sample gives nearly 50,000 clones, more than 80% of which show up once; about 2.4% is in the top ten. The time point is: baseline, week 1 (first vaccination visit). The treatment was: pre-vaccination baseline after standard-of-care therapy. This specimen was PBMCs, taken from a glioma patient treated with radiotherapy, temozolomide or both. The receptor set was obtained from a man aged 35 to 55 with glioma.

The chain carries TRBV7-2 and TRBJ2-3, with D hard to call. V was shortened by 6 bases and J by 0 bases, with 13 bases between the two germline ends. This CDR3 has 15 residues. The germline CDR1 and CDR2 sequences are SGHTA and FQGNSA. The CDR3 loop reads CASRQPGTSTDTQYF. The CDR3 DNA reads TGTGCCAGCAGACAGCCGGGTACTAGCACAGATACGCAGTATTTT. The whole variable domain, remainder taken from reference TRBV7-2 and TRBJ2-3, is GAGVSQSPSNKVTEKGKDVELRCDPISGHTALYWYRQSLGQGLEFLIYFQGNSAPDKSGLPSDRFSAERTGGSVSTLTIQRTQQEDSAVYLCASRQPGTSTDTQYFGPGTRLTVL.

The chain joins TRBV7-3 to TRBJ2-1, with 11 positions matching TRBD2. The CDR3 loop spans 16 amino acids. The ends lost 5 bases at V and 3 bases at J; junction bases unmatched: 6. CDR1 and CDR2 from the germline V gene are SGHTA and FQGTGA. The CDR3 loop reads CASSEGTSGNYNEQFF. The CDR3 DNA follows: TGTGCCAGCAGCGAGGGGACTAGCGGAAACTACAATGAGCAGTTCTTC.

V and J are TRBV7-2 and TRBJ2-3; tentatively, D is TRBD2 (6 bases). There are 17 residues in the CDR3. Trimming shortened V by 0 bases and J by 0 bases, and 13 bases separated the two germline ends. The germline gives CDR1 SGHTA, CDR2 FQGNSA. The CDR3 reads CASSLAGAGGSTDTQYF. CDR3 in DNA: TGTGCCAGCAGCTTAGCTGGGGCCGGGGGAAGCACAGATACGCAGTATTTT.

This chain links TRBV9 with TRBJ2-2; D perhaps matches TRBD1 (5 bases). The CDR3 is 14 residues long. Trimming shortened V by 0 bases and J by 4 bases, and 7 bases separated the two germline ends. Germline values: CDR1 SGDLS, CDR2 YYNGEE. CDR3 region: CASSVEGPTGELFF. The CDR3 DNA reads as TGTGCCAGCAGCGTAGAGGGGCCCACCGGGGAGCTGTTTTTT.

The rearrangement uses TRBV6-4 and TRBJ2-3; TRBD2 agrees at 7 bases. CDR3 length: 15 amino acids. Germline CDR1 reads MRHNA; CDR2 reads SNTAGT. Germline trimming cut 0 bases from V and 5 bases from J; bases unmatched to any gene: 5. CDR3 in amino acids: CASSDSRGSGDTQYF. Written as DNA, the CDR3 is TGTGCCAGCAGTGACTCGCGCGGGAGCGGAGATACGCAGTATTTT.

The V gene is TRBV5-1, the J gene TRBJ2-7, with D tentatively TRBD1 or TRBD2 (5 bases each). The germline V gene encodes CDR1 SGHRS and CDR2 YFSETQ. Trimming removed 4 bases at V and 0 bases at J, with 14 bases between. The CDR3 runs to 15 residues. The CDR3 reads CASSDTGRSSYEQYF. CDR3 bases: TGCGCCAGCAGCGATACGGGACGGAGCTCCTACGAGCAGTACTTC.

This clone appeared a few times. The rearrangement joins TRBV7-3 to TRBJ1-5; D remains ambiguous. This CDR3 is built from 13 residues. V lost 2 bases and J lost 4, with 6 bases in between. Germline CDR1 reads SGHTA; CDR2 reads FQGTGA. The CDR3 spells CASSLEVNQPQHF. Here the CDR3 DNA reads TGTGCCAGCAGCTTAGAGGTAAATCAGCCCCAGCATTTT.

The chain has TRBV2 and TRBJ1-1; D is perhaps TRBD1 (5 bases). The V gene's germline CDR1 is SNHLY and CDR2 FYNNEI. The V gene lost 7 bases and the J gene lost 12 bases, with 12 bases spanning the gap. The CDR3 has 10 residues. The CDR3 nucleotides are TGTGCCAGCAACAGGCAGTCAACTTTCTTT. Residues: CASNRQSTFF.

The CDR3 spells CASSYPGGSYNEQFF. The CDR3 DNA sequence: TGTGCCAGCAGTTACCCAGGGGGCTCCTACAATGAGCAGTTCTTC. V and J are TRBV25-1 and TRBJ2-1; 7 bases are a match to TRBD1. The V gene's germline CDR1 is MGHDK and CDR2 SYGVNS. The V segment lost 5 bases and the J segment 0 bases; nucleotides outside the gene matches: 4. CDR3 size: 15 residues.

The DNA of the CDR3 is TGTGCCAGCAGCTTGGACGGGGGGGCAGGAGAGCAGTTCTTC. Protein: CASSLDGGAGEQFF. This chain joins TRBV5-6 and TRBJ2-1, with 8 bases aligning to TRBD2. CDR1 and CDR2 (germline): SGHDT, YYEEEE. V shed 0 bases, J shed 10 bases, and the junction held 6 bases outside the gene matches. The CDR3 contains 14 residues.

The V call is TRBV4-1, the J call TRBJ2-7; D uncertain. Germline V lookup: CDR1 MGHRA, CDR2 YSYEKL. Trimming took off 8 bases at V and 6 bases at J, with 17 bases between the two ends. The CDR3 has 13 residues. In DNA form, the CDR3 reads TGCGCCAGCGGCCGTTCCCCCCCCCTCGAGCAGTACTTC. Its protein is CASGRSPPLEQYF.

V is TRBV29-1 and J is TRBJ2-2; D might be TRBD1 (6 bases). V dropped 4 bases and J dropped 4 bases, with 13 bases sitting between them. The CDR3 length is 14 residues. Germline V gene data show CDR1 as SQVTM and CDR2 as ANQGSEA. The CDR3 sequence: CSVAGAKSTGELFF. CDR3 coding DNA: TGCAGCGTTGCAGGGGCCAAGAGCACCGGGGAGCTGTTTTTT.

V usage is TRBV2 and J usage is TRBJ2-5; D gene unclear. This CDR3 has 11 residues. Trimming cost V 1 base and J 4 bases, with 1 base left between them. CDR1 and CDR2 (germline): SNHLY, FYNNEI. The CDR3 DNA is TGTGCCAGCAGTGAAGGAGAGACCCAGTACTTC. Translating gives CASSEGETQYF.

The V and J genes are TRBV7-9 and TRBJ2-3, with 13 positions matching TRBD2. The germline V gene has CDR1 SEHNR and CDR2 FQNEAQ (reference sequence). V was pared by 10 bases and J by 6 bases, with 10 bases of the junction left unmatched. CDR3 size: 15 residues. The CDR3 nucleotides read TGTGCCACCTCCTGGACTAGCGGGAGTCTGGATACGCAGTATTTT. Amino acid sequence: CATSWTSGSLDTQYF.

The chain uses TRBV7-2 and TRBJ1-4, with D unclear. The CDR3 runs to 13 residues. Trimming took off 2 bases at V and 8 bases at J, with 9 bases between the two ends. Germline CDR1 and CDR2: SGHTA and FQGNSA. The CDR3 loop reads CASSLRVEEKLFF. The CDR3, as DNA: TGTGCCAGCAGCTTACGGGTGGAGGAAAAACTGTTTTTT.

The chain joins TRBV18 to TRBJ2-1, with D perhaps matching TRBD1 (6 bases). V was clipped by 6 bases and J by 5 bases, with 11 bases between them. CDR1 is KGHSH and CDR2 is LQKENI in the germline V gene. The CDR3 is 13 residues long. The CDR3 protein is CASSLRDNNEQFF. The CDR3 DNA follows: TGTGCCAGCTCTCTCCGGGACAACAATGAGCAGTTCTTC.

Here the CDR3 reads CSVEDRWNEQFF. In DNA form, the CDR3 reads TGCAGCGTTGAAGATAGGTGGAATGAGCAGTTCTTC. This chain connects TRBV29-1 to TRBJ2-1; no clear D gene. Germline values: CDR1 SQVTM, CDR2 ANQGSEA. V lost 0 bases and J 7 bases, leaving 7 bases between the germline ends. The CDR3 is made up of 12 amino acids.

In nucleotides, the CDR3 is TGCGCCAGCAGCTCTCTTGAAGGACTAGCTTCCTACGAGCAGTACTTC. It is translated as CASSSLEGLASYEQYF. The chain joins TRBV5-1 to TRBJ2-7, with 8 bases identical to TRBD2. The junction had 9 bases not matched to a gene; V was cut back by 3 bases and J by 1 base. This CDR3 has 16 amino acids. CDR1 SGHRS and CDR2 YFSETQ come from the germline V gene.

The chain links TRBV27 to TRBJ1-1; tentatively, D is TRBD1 (5 bases). The germline V and J ends were trimmed by 0 bases and 3 bases, with 11 bases remaining between them. The CDR3 totals 15 residues. Germline V gene lookup returns CDR1 MNHEY and CDR2 SMNVEV (reference sequence). The CDR3 DNA reads TGTGCCAGCAGTTTATCGATTAGGGGACACACTGAAGCTTTCTTT. This sequence encodes CASSLSIRGHTEAFF.

The chain carries TRBV19 and TRBJ1-1; D remains ambiguous. The CDR3 covers 15 residues. Trimming took off 4 bases at V and 1 base at J, with 13 bases between the two ends. From germline, CDR1 is LNHDA and CDR2 SQIVND (reference sequence). The CDR3 protein is CASSTPRRTNTEAFF. Written as DNA, the CDR3 is TGTGCCAGTAGTACCCCCAGGAGGACGAACACTGAAGCTTTCTTT. Filled out from reference TRBV19 and TRBJ1-1, the complete variable domain reads DGGITQSPKYLFRKEGQNVTLSCEQNLNHDAMYWYRQDPGQGLRLIYYSQIVNDFQKGDIAEGYSVSREKKESFPLTVTSAQKNPTAFYLCASSTPRRTNTEAFFGQGTRLTVV.

In its sample, this clone ranks as medium-sized. The V gene is TRBV11-2, the J gene TRBJ1-2; 7 bases align to TRBD1. In germline, CDR1 is SGHAT, CDR2 FQNNGV. The V gene end was trimmed by 5 bases and the J gene end by 6 bases; junction bases not matched to a gene: 9. CDR3 length equals 14 residues. The CDR3 DNA is TGTGCCAGCAGCCGAATCCGGGACAGAGATGGCTACACCTTC. It codes for CASSRIRDRDGYTF.

This clone was detected only once. J is TRBJ2-2 and V is TRBV7-8, with a weak D call TRBD1 (6 bases). Germline V gives CDR1 SGHVS, CDR2 FQNEAQ. CDR3 size: 15 residues. V lost 4 bases and J lost 6, with 15 bases in between. CDR3 residues: CASSSNRERAGELFF. CDR3 coding DNA: TGTGCCAGCAGCTCCAACAGGGAAAGGGCCGGGGAGCTGTTTTTT.

The V and J genes are TRBV7-8 and TRBJ2-7, with TRBD1 identical over 9 bases. The ends lost 3 bases at V and 0 bases at J; junction bases unmatched: 6. Germline-derived CDR1 and CDR2 are SGHVS and FQNEAQ. The CDR3 length is 16 residues. Written as DNA, the CDR3 is TGTGCCAGCAGCTTCCGGACAGGGGACCCCTCCTACGAGCAGTACTTC. It encodes CASSFRTGDPSYEQYF. The full variable domain, its missing parts supplied by reference TRBV7-8 and TRBJ2-7, is GAGVSQSPRYKVAKRGQDVALRCDPISGHVSLFWYQQALGQGPEFLTYFQNEAQLDKSGLPSDRFFAERPEGSVSTLKIQRTQQEDSAVYLCASSFRTGDPSYEQYFGPGTRLTVT.

CDR3 residues: CASSQDFYEQYF. The CDR3 DNA reads as TGTGCCAGCAGCCAGGACTTCTACGAGCAGTACTTC. The chain carries TRBV14 and TRBJ2-7; tentative D call: TRBD2 (5 bases). The CDR3 covers 12 residues. Germline loops: CDR1 SGHDN, CDR2 FVKESK. V was pared by 3 bases and J by 3 bases, with 6 bases between.

This sequence joins TRBV6-1 and TRBJ2-5, with TRBD2 identical over 8 bases. V lost 8 bases and J lost 4; bases outside the gene matches: 12. Germline values: CDR1 MNHNS, CDR2 SASEGT. The CDR3 is 15 amino acids. The CDR3 coding sequence is TGTGCCAGCTACCCTACGAGCGGGGGTGGAGAGACCCAGTACTTC. It yields the protein CASYPTSGGGETQYF.

V and J are TRBV7-2 and TRBJ2-7; maybe TRBD1 (6 bases). This CDR3 region has 16 residues. Germline V lookup: CDR1 SGHTA, CDR2 FQGNSA. The V and J ends lost 6 bases and 1 base respectively, with 19 bases between them. The CDR3 DNA reads TGTGCCAGCAGTCCTCCGGGCCAACAGGGTTCCTACGAGCAGTACTTC. Its protein product is CASSPPGQQGSYEQYF.

This clone was counted once. The chain carries TRBV9 and TRBJ1-4; TRBD1 agrees at 10 bases. The CDR3 has 16 amino acids. The junction had 5 bases not matched to a gene; V was cut back by 3 bases and J by 3 bases. Looked up from germline, CDR1 is SGDLS and CDR2 is YYNGEE. CDR3 loop: CASSGGQGFPNEKLFF. CDR3 nucleotide sequence: TGTGCCAGCAGCGGGGGACAGGGGTTCCCTAATGAAAAACTGTTTTTT. Full variable domain (missing parts from reference TRBV9 and TRBJ1-4): DSGVTQTPKHLITATGQRVTLRCSPRSGDLSVYWYQQSLDQGLQFLIQYYNGEERAKGNILERFSAQQFPDLHSELNLSSLELGDSALYFCASSGGQGFPNEKLFFGSGTQLSVL.

The chain has TRBV29-1 and TRBJ2-2; D might be TRBD1 (6 bases). CDR3 length: 14 residues. Trimming took 5 bases from V and 4 from J, leaving 14 bases between them. Per the germline V gene, CDR1 is SQVTM and CDR2 is ANQGSEA. The CDR3 protein is CSVSRGEGTGELFF. CDR3 DNA: TGCAGCGTTAGCAGGGGTGAGGGCACCGGGGAGCTGTTTTTT.

This clone has a handful of counts. This chain uses TRBV6-5 with TRBJ1-2; TRBD1 might be the D (5 bases). The germline V gene encodes CDR1 MNHEY and CDR2 SVGAGI. The CDR3 is 16 amino acids. V lost 4 bases and J 0 bases, leaving 15 bases between the germline ends. CDR3 coding DNA: TGTGCCAGCAGTTCCGCTGGGGGTGGGGCTAACTATGGCTACACCTTC. It yields the protein CASSSAGGGANYGYTF.

The rearrangement links TRBV11-2 to TRBJ2-7; a weak D match, TRBD2 (5 bases). This CDR3 region has 14 residues. Germline CDR1 is SGHAT and CDR2 is FQNNGV. Trimming removed 5 bases from V and 6 bases from J, with 17 bases in between. For the CDR3, the DNA is TGTGCCAGCAGCCTCAACGGGCTAGCCGGCGAGCAGTACTTC. Its translation: CASSLNGLAGEQYF. The variable domain in full, with the rest retrieved from reference TRBV11-2 and TRBJ2-7, is EAGVAQSPRYKIIEKRQSVAFWCNPISGHATLYWYQQILGQGPKLLIQFQNNGVVDDSQLPKDRFSAERLKGVDSTLKIQPAKLEDSAVYLCASSLNGLAGEQYFGPGTRLTVT.